These 8 T cell receptor beta chains were sequenced from one sample in a study of radiotherapy plus CTLA-4 blockade in lung cancer. Here immunoSEQ multiplex PCR was the method, and the copy in TCRdb shows in-frame clones only, minus some. The table lists tens of thousands of clones, around 90% of them singletons. Specimen: peripheral blood, collected from a patient treated with radiotherapy plus ipilimumab. These receptor sequences come from a human donor with non-small cell lung cancer that progressed on radiotherapy plus ipilimumab.

The gene calls are TRBV5-4 and TRBJ2-3, with 7 bases matching TRBD2. Unmatched junction bases numbered 10, after V lost 4 bases and J lost 5 bases. The CDR3 consists of 15 residues. Per germline, CDR1 SGHNT and CDR2 YYREEE (reference sequence). For the CDR3, the DNA is TGTGCCAGCAGCCCGGGGGGAGGGCGTGGAGATACGCAGTATTTT. It specifies CASSPGGGRGDTQYF.

There are a few counts of this clone. V and J are TRBV7-2 and TRBJ2-1; maybe TRBD2 (6 bases). This CDR3 is 12 amino acids long. Trimming pared 8 bases from V and 9 bases from J, leaving 14 bases between. CDR1 is SGHTA, CDR2 FQGNSA, per germline. For the CDR3, the DNA is TGTGCCAGCCACTGGCGGCGGGGTGAGCAGTTCTTC. Protein: CASHWRRGEQFF.

The chain links TRBV19 to TRBJ2-7; 10 bases are shared with TRBD1. Per germline, CDR1 LNHDA and CDR2 SQIVND (reference sequence). This CDR3 has 13 residues. After removal of 5 bases from V and 3 bases from J, the junction contained 1 base not matched to a gene. CDR3 protein: CASSWDRGYEQYF. In DNA, the CDR3 is TGTGCCAGTAGTTGGGACAGGGGCTACGAGCAGTACTTC.

The V gene is TRBV6-5, the J gene TRBJ2-7; 8 nucleotides align to TRBD2. V lost 6 bases and J lost 6; bases outside the gene matches: 10. Germline CDR1 reads MNHEY; CDR2 reads SVGAGI. This CDR3 spans 14 amino acids. The CDR3 DNA reads as TGTGCCAGCAGCCTCGCAGCGGGAGTTGCCGAGCAGTACTTC. Encoded protein: CASSLAAGVAEQYF.

The chain carries TRBV6-5 and TRBJ2-7; possibly TRBD1 for D (6 bases). Trimming took off 7 bases at V and 1 base at J, with 17 bases between the two ends. CDR3 length: 15 residues. CDR1 is MNHEY, CDR2 SVGAGI, per germline. As DNA, the CDR3 is TGTGCCAGCACCCTTGGGGACACAAGATCCTACGAGCAGTACTTC. This codes for CASTLGDTRSYEQYF.

V is TRBV18 and J is TRBJ1-4, with 7 bases fitting TRBD1. The CDR3 sequence is 16 residues long. Germline lookup yields CDR1 KGHSH and CDR2 LQKENI. Trimming cost V 4 bases and J 6 bases; bases outside gene matches: 11. The CDR3 loop reads CASSLRQTGNYEKLFF. DNA for the CDR3: TGTGCCAGCTCACTACGACAGACAGGGAATTATGAAAAACTGTTTTTT.

The gene calls are TRBV2 and TRBJ2-2; 10 bases align to TRBD1. The CDR3 is 17 residues long. Germline CDR1 reads SNHLY; CDR2 reads FYNNEI. V dropped 5 bases and J dropped 3; count of bases not matched to a gene: 9. CDR3 amino acids: CASSKDLDRGDTGELFF. CDR3 sequence (DNA): TGTGCCAGCAGTAAAGACCTGGACAGGGGGGACACCGGGGAGCTGTTTTTT.

V usage is TRBV2 and J usage is TRBJ1-4, with a tentative D call TRBD1 (6 bases). The CDR3 contains 15 residues. From germline, CDR1 is SNHLY and CDR2 FYNNEI. V gave up 3 bases and J gave up 8 bases, with 16 bases separating them. CDR3 DNA sequence: TGTGCCAGCAGTGAGTGGGGGGGCGGTATGGAAAAACTGTTTTTT. Protein product: CASSEWGGGMEKLFF.